These T cell receptor beta chains were read from a single sample in a study of identical twins. TCRdb ran MiXCR on the 5' RACE reads and lists one entry per CDR3 protein. The sample consists of under 250,000 distinct CDR3 sequences, roughly 7.5% of them appearing once. This sample also belongs to another study, concerning yellow fever vaccine responses in identical twins.

Sequencing used CD8+ T cells sorted from blood. These receptors all come from a woman between 18 and 29 years old in good health. CDR3s include the opening cysteine and the closing phenylalanine or tryptophan. Fields, in order: CDR3 protein, CDR3 DNA, D gene, clone size, J gene, V gene. A D gene is named only where the DNA matches it firmly. For some rows the clone size is stated as once, few or many, or as a class when expanded; others skip it.

CDR3aa: CATSDLQGKTPTSTDTQYF
CDR3nt: TGTGCCACCAGTGATTTGCAGGGGAAGACACCCACAAGCACAGATACGCAGTATTTT
d_gene: NA
abundance: many
j_gene: TRBJ2-3
v_gene: TRBV24-1

CDR3aa: CASSYSDRDYNEQFF
CDR3nt: TGTGCCAGCAGTTACTCGGACAGGGACTACAATGAGCAGTTCTTC
d_gene: TRBD1
abundance: few
j_gene: TRBJ2-1
v_gene: TRBV6-5

CDR3aa: CAISEFERKNIQYF
CDR3nt: TGTGCCATCAGTGAGTTTGAGCGAAAAAACATTCAGTACTTC
d_gene: NA
abundance: few
j_gene: TRBJ2-4
v_gene: TRBV10-3

CDR3aa: CASSIGQVHSYEQYF
CDR3nt: TGCGCCAGCAGCATTGGACAGGTCCACTCCTACGAGCAGTACTTC
d_gene: TRBD1
abundance: NA
j_gene: TRBJ2-7
v_gene: TRBV4-1

CDR3aa: CASSLRRPFATEAFF
CDR3nt: TGTGCCAGCAGCTTACGCAGGCCCTTTGCCACTGAAGCTTTCTTT
d_gene: NA
abundance: NA
j_gene: TRBJ1-1
v_gene: TRBV7-9

CDR3aa: CASSPPVGDHGYTF
CDR3nt: TGTGCCAGCTCACCACCGGTAGGGGACCATGGCTACACCTTC
d_gene: NA
abundance: NA
j_gene: TRBJ1-2
v_gene: TRBV18

CDR3aa: CASRSFMNTEAFF
CDR3nt: TGTGCCAGCAGGTCCTTCATGAACACTGAAGCTTTCTTT
d_gene: NA
abundance: NA
j_gene: TRBJ1-1
v_gene: TRBV11-2

CDR3aa: CSVGQGGYEQYF
CDR3nt: TGCAGCGTTGGACAGGGAGGCTACGAGCAGTACTTC
d_gene: NA
abundance: many
j_gene: TRBJ2-7
v_gene: TRBV29-1

CDR3aa: CSALPGTSGRWNEQFF
CDR3nt: TGCAGTGCCCTTCCCGGGACTAGCGGGAGGTGGAATGAGCAGTTCTTC
d_gene: TRBD2
abundance: few
j_gene: TRBJ2-1
v_gene: TRBV20-1

CDR3aa: CASSPPDTSTDTQYF
CDR3nt: TGCGCCAGCAGCCCGCCCGATACTAGCACAGATACGCAGTATTTT
d_gene: NA
abundance: many
j_gene: TRBJ2-3
v_gene: TRBV4-1

CDR3aa: CASSPRGGHYYEQYF
CDR3nt: TGCGCCAGCAGCCCCCGCGGAGGGCACTACTACGAGCAGTACTTC
d_gene: NA
abundance: few
j_gene: TRBJ2-7
v_gene: TRBV5-1

CDR3aa: CASSMTLGYTF
CDR3nt: TGTGCCAGCAGCATGACCCTTGGCTACACCTTC
d_gene: NA
abundance: medium-sized
j_gene: TRBJ1-2
v_gene: TRBV7-9

CDR3aa: CASSQARTAYNQPQHF
CDR3nt: TGCGCCAGCAGCCAGGCCCGGACGGCCTACAATCAGCCCCAGCATTTT
d_gene: NA
abundance: many
j_gene: TRBJ1-5
v_gene: TRBV4-1

CDR3aa: CASNIGGPEQFF
CDR3nt: TGTGCCAGTAATATAGGCGGTCCGGAGCAGTTCTTC
d_gene: NA
abundance: NA
j_gene: TRBJ2-1
v_gene: TRBV19

CDR3aa: CASSQTGTLETQYF
CDR3nt: TGTGCCAGCAGCCAGACCGGGACACTAGAGACCCAGTACTTC
d_gene: NA
abundance: few
j_gene: TRBJ2-5
v_gene: TRBV7-8

CDR3aa: CASSHWTSGNYNEQFF
CDR3nt: TGTGCCAGCAGCCATTGGACTAGCGGGAATTACAATGAGCAGTTCTTC
d_gene: TRBD2
abundance: many
j_gene: TRBJ2-1
v_gene: TRBV3-1

CDR3aa: CASSATGGNNQPQHF
CDR3nt: TGTGCCAGCAGCGCAACAGGGGGAAATAATCAGCCCCAGCATTTT
d_gene: TRBD1
abundance: NA
j_gene: TRBJ1-5
v_gene: TRBV9

CDR3aa: CASSRTSGTQYF
CDR3nt: TGTGCCAGCAGTCGGACTAGCGGTACGCAGTATTTT
d_gene: TRBD2
abundance: NA
j_gene: TRBJ2-3
v_gene: TRBV5-6

CDR3aa: CSAVPLHSNTEAFF
CDR3nt: TGCAGTGCAGTGCCGTTACACTCGAACACTGAAGCTTTCTTT
d_gene: NA
abundance: many
j_gene: TRBJ1-1
v_gene: TRBV20-1

CDR3aa: CASSLVPSGGFSDTQYF
CDR3nt: TGTGCCAGCAGCTTAGTACCTAGCGGGGGGTTTTCGGATACGCAGTATTTT
d_gene: TRBD2
abundance: few
j_gene: TRBJ2-3
v_gene: TRBV7-8

CDR3aa: CASSSRPMGTEAFF
CDR3nt: TGTGCCAGCAGTTCGAGACCTATGGGCACTGAAGCTTTCTTT
d_gene: NA
abundance: many
j_gene: TRBJ1-1
v_gene: TRBV12-3/TRBV12-4

CDR3aa: CASSLALATSSYEQYF
CDR3nt: TGTGCCAGCAGCCTAGCCCTAGCGACAAGCTCCTACGAGCAGTACTTC
d_gene: NA
abundance: NA
j_gene: TRBJ2-7
v_gene: TRBV7-6

CDR3aa: CASSQEAAGVTKGQFF
CDR3nt: TGTGCCAGCAGCCAAGAGGCAGCGGGAGTTACGAAAGGGCAGTTCTTC
d_gene: TRBD2
abundance: NA
j_gene: TRBJ2-1
v_gene: TRBV3-1

CDR3aa: CASSFPSGGTYEQYF
CDR3nt: TGTGCCAGCAGCTTCCCCAGCGGGGGAACCTACGAGCAGTACTTC
d_gene: TRBD2
abundance: few
j_gene: TRBJ2-7
v_gene: TRBV5-6

CDR3aa: CSVEEARAKLKNIQYF
CDR3nt: TGCAGCGTTGAAGAGGCCAGAGCAAAACTCAAAAACATTCAGTACTTC
d_gene: NA
abundance: many
j_gene: TRBJ2-4
v_gene: TRBV29-1

CDR3aa: CASSQVGGASYNEQFF
CDR3nt: TGTGCCAGCAGCCAAGTCGGGGGGGCCTCCTACAATGAGCAGTTCTTC
d_gene: TRBD2
abundance: NA
j_gene: TRBJ2-1
v_gene: TRBV14

CDR3aa: CASSLSTGRHSPLHF
CDR3nt: TGTGCCAGCAGTTTATCGACAGGGAGGCATTCACCCCTCCACTTT
d_gene: TRBD1
abundance: few
j_gene: TRBJ1-6
v_gene: TRBV27

CDR3aa: CASSLRTVDNSPLHF
CDR3nt: TGCGCCAGCAGCCTGAGGACGGTTGATAATTCACCCCTCCACTTT
d_gene: NA
abundance: few
j_gene: TRBJ1-6
v_gene: TRBV4-1

CDR3aa: CATSRDPAGPDTQYF
CDR3nt: TGTGCCACCAGCAGAGATCCGGCAGGGCCAGATACGCAGTATTTT
d_gene: NA
abundance: many
j_gene: TRBJ2-3
v_gene: TRBV15

CDR3aa: CASSLAAETQYF
CDR3nt: TGTGCCAGCAGCTTAGCGGCGGAGACCCAGTACTTC
d_gene: NA
abundance: few
j_gene: TRBJ2-5
v_gene: TRBV7-8

CDR3aa: CASSQEGTRPTDTQYF
CDR3nt: TGCGCCAGCAGCCAAGAAGGGACTAGGCCCACAGATACGCAGTATTTT
d_gene: TRBD2
abundance: many
j_gene: TRBJ2-3
v_gene: TRBV4-1

CDR3aa: CASSVDGGQPTF
CDR3nt: TGTGCCAGCAGCGTAGATGGGGGCCAGCCCACCTTC
d_gene: NA
abundance: NA
j_gene: TRBJ1-2
v_gene: TRBV9

CDR3aa: CASSGDYYGYTF
CDR3nt: TGTGCCAGCAGCGGGGATTACTATGGCTACACCTTC
d_gene: NA
abundance: NA
j_gene: TRBJ1-2
v_gene: TRBV12-3/TRBV12-4

CDR3aa: CASSGRAGTGNSVVNTGELFF
CDR3nt: TGTGCCAGCAGTGGCCGTGCCGGGACAGGGAATTCGGTGGTGAACACCGGGGAGCTGTTTTTT
d_gene: TRBD1
abundance: few
j_gene: TRBJ2-2
v_gene: TRBV6-1

CDR3aa: CASRPSRGERDTQYF
CDR3nt: TGTGCCAGCAGGCCCTCCCGAGGGGAACGAGATACGCAGTATTTT
d_gene: NA
abundance: few
j_gene: TRBJ2-3
v_gene: TRBV7-8

CDR3aa: CASSFLGLAGVSGTDTQYF
CDR3nt: TGTGCCAGCAGTTTCCTCGGACTAGCGGGAGTAAGTGGCACAGATACGCAGTATTTT
d_gene: TRBD2
abundance: few
j_gene: TRBJ2-3
v_gene: TRBV6-5

CDR3aa: CASGAGGTNYNEQFF
CDR3nt: TGTGCCAGCGGCGCGGGGGGCACGAACTACAATGAGCAGTTCTTC
d_gene: TRBD2
abundance: few
j_gene: TRBJ2-1
v_gene: TRBV9

CDR3aa: CATSDLDRDGELFF
CDR3nt: TGTGCCACCAGTGATCTCGACAGGGACGGGGAGCTGTTTTTT
d_gene: TRBD1
abundance: many
j_gene: TRBJ2-2
v_gene: TRBV24-1

CDR3aa: CASSKTSGSYNEQFF
CDR3nt: TGTGCCAGCAGCAAGACTAGCGGGAGCTACAATGAGCAGTTCTTC
d_gene: TRBD2
abundance: NA
j_gene: TRBJ2-1
v_gene: TRBV6-1

CDR3aa: CASSLVTAPSVEQYF
CDR3nt: TGTGCCAGCAGCTTAGTAACCGCCCCGTCGGTCGAGCAGTACTTC
d_gene: NA
abundance: NA
j_gene: TRBJ2-7
v_gene: TRBV7-9

CDR3aa: CASSQDRRGYGDSPLHF
CDR3nt: TGTGCCAGCAGCCAAGATCGCCGAGGGTATGGGGATTCACCCCTCCACTTT
d_gene: NA
abundance: NA
j_gene: TRBJ1-6
v_gene: TRBV3-1

CDR3aa: CASSFKASGVYEQYF
CDR3nt: TGCGCCAGCAGCTTTAAGGCTAGCGGGGTCTACGAGCAGTACTTC
d_gene: TRBD2
abundance: many
j_gene: TRBJ2-7
v_gene: TRBV5-1

CDR3aa: CSAGDEGRGYNEQFF
CDR3nt: TGCAGTGCTGGGGACGAGGGGAGGGGGTACAATGAGCAGTTCTTC
d_gene: NA
abundance: few
j_gene: TRBJ2-1
v_gene: TRBV20-1

CDR3aa: CASSQGTRPDNEQFF
CDR3nt: TGTGCCAGCAGCCAAGGGACCCGCCCCGACAATGAGCAGTTCTTC
d_gene: NA
abundance: few
j_gene: TRBJ2-1
v_gene: TRBV3-1

CDR3aa: CASSFFAVDFTDTQYF
CDR3nt: TGTGCCAGCAGCTTTTTCGCCGTGGACTTCACAGATACGCAGTATTTT
d_gene: NA
abundance: few
j_gene: TRBJ2-3
v_gene: TRBV5-5

CDR3aa: CASSTPDRGLLEAFF
CDR3nt: TGTGCCAGCAGCACACCCGACAGGGGGCTTCTTGAAGCTTTCTTT
d_gene: TRBD1
abundance: NA
j_gene: TRBJ1-1
v_gene: TRBV7-9

CDR3aa: CASTPKGHNEQFF
CDR3nt: TGTGCCAGCACCCCCAAAGGACACAATGAGCAGTTCTTC
d_gene: NA
abundance: many
j_gene: TRBJ2-1
v_gene: TRBV27

CDR3aa: CASSWVSNPGLAGGWYNEQFF
CDR3nt: TGTGCCAGCAGTTGGGTCTCGAACCCGGGACTAGCGGGAGGTTGGTACAATGAGCAGTTCTTC
d_gene: TRBD2
abundance: many
j_gene: TRBJ2-1
v_gene: TRBV28

CDR3aa: CASSQVSGLETYEQYF
CDR3nt: TGTGCCAGCAGCCAAGTGTCGGGACTAGAGACGTACGAGCAGTACTTC
d_gene: TRBD2
abundance: NA
j_gene: TRBJ2-7
v_gene: TRBV3-1

CDR3aa: CASSQGWLEGGMNTEAFF
CDR3nt: TGTGCCAGCAGCCAAGGGTGGTTGGAGGGTGGGATGAACACTGAAGCTTTCTTT
d_gene: NA
abundance: NA
j_gene: TRBJ1-1
v_gene: TRBV14

CDR3aa: CASSLGVGLAGTGELFF
CDR3nt: TGTGCCAGCAGCCTAGGGGTCGGACTAGCGGGAACCGGGGAGCTGTTTTTT
d_gene: TRBD2
abundance: few
j_gene: TRBJ2-2
v_gene: TRBV11-2

CDR3aa: CASSSAPGNEQFF
CDR3nt: TGTGCCAGCAGTAGCGCTCCTGGCAATGAGCAGTTCTTC
d_gene: NA
abundance: NA
j_gene: TRBJ2-1
v_gene: TRBV28

CDR3aa: CASRGPSSGTTDTQYF
CDR3nt: TGCGCCAGCAGGGGTCCCTCAAGCGGGACCACAGATACGCAGTATTTT
d_gene: TRBD2
abundance: NA
j_gene: TRBJ2-3
v_gene: TRBV5-1

CDR3aa: CASTLRGSGRQTYNEQFF
CDR3nt: TGTGCCAGCACCCTGCGCGGGAGCGGGCGCCAAACCTACAATGAGCAGTTCTTC
d_gene: TRBD2
abundance: many
j_gene: TRBJ2-1
v_gene: TRBV11-1

CDR3aa: CASSVALGADTQYF
CDR3nt: TGTGCCAGCAGCGTGGCCCTTGGGGCAGATACGCAGTATTTT
d_gene: NA
abundance: many
j_gene: TRBJ2-3
v_gene: TRBV5-5

CDR3aa: CASGVRIDEQYF
CDR3nt: TGTGCCAGCGGGGTCAGGATTGACGAGCAGTACTTC
d_gene: NA
abundance: few
j_gene: TRBJ2-7
v_gene: TRBV28

CDR3aa: CASSPLGQGIDEQYF
CDR3nt: TGCGCCAGCAGCCCGCTAGGACAGGGGATTGACGAGCAGTACTTC
d_gene: TRBD1
abundance: many
j_gene: TRBJ2-7
v_gene: TRBV5-1

CDR3aa: CASSHPGVGELFF
CDR3nt: TGTGCCAGCAGCCACCCTGGGGTAGGGGAGCTGTTTTTT
d_gene: NA
abundance: few
j_gene: TRBJ2-2
v_gene: TRBV3-1

CDR3aa: CASSIAPVREQYF
CDR3nt: TGTGCCAGTAGTATAGCCCCAGTCCGCGAGCAGTACTTC
d_gene: NA
abundance: NA
j_gene: TRBJ2-7
v_gene: TRBV19